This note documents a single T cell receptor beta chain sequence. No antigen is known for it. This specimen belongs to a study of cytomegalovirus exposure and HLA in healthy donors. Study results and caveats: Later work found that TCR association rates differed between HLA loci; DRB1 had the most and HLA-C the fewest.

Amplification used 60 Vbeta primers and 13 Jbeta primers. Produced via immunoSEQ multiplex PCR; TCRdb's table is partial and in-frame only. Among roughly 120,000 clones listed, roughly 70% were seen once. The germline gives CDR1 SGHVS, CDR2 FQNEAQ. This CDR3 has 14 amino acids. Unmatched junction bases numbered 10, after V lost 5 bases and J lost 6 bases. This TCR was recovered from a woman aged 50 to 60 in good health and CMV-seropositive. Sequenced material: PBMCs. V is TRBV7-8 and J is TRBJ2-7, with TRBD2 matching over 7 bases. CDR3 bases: TGTGCCAGCAGCCCTAAACGGGAGGCCCTCGAGCAGTACTTC. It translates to CASSPKREALEQYF.